In its sample, the clone carrying this TCR beta chain was seen once. Its antigen remains unknown. This record belongs to a study of Ad26.COV2.S vaccination and SARS-CoV-2 variants. Measured with immunoSEQ multiplex PCR; TCRdb has only the in-frame clones, and not every one. The data contain some 480,000 clones, roughly 85% of them seen just once; the ten biggest clones take up roughly 12%. Treatment described: about 20 received Ad26.COV2.S at low or high dose, single or two shots; 5 received placebo; per-sample allocation not given. On day 63 after the first injection, vaccine and placebo recipients gave samples. Study-wide results and limits: The TCR breadth and depth analyses may have produced an underestimate of total T cell responses.

The sample in question was peripheral blood, obtained in a trial of Ad26.COV2.S vaccine versus placebo. The source is a person between 18 and 65 years old who received the Ad26.COV2.S COVID-19 vaccine or a placebo.

The CDR3 reads CASSMYLAGGNEQFF. CDR3 coding DNA: TGTGCCAGTAGTATGTATCTAGCGGGAGGCAATGAGCAGTTCTTC. The rearrangement joins TRBV19 to TRBJ2-1; 11 bases are a match to TRBD2. The CDR3 has 15 amino acids. CDR1 is LNHDA, CDR2 SQIVND, per germline (reference sequence). V was clipped by 3 bases and J by 6 bases; unmatched bases: 4.